Each of the 25 T cell receptor beta chains below was sequenced from the same sample in a study of CD8+ T cells in alopecia areata. It was cDNA, reverse transcribed from extracted RNA, that served as the sequencing template. Only in-frame clones appear in the TCRdb table, and some are missing; sequencing was by immunoSEQ multiplex PCR. The sample presents 200,000 to 300,000 clones, none singletons. Researchers sorted pooled cutaneous lymph node cells on the basis of CD4, CD8alpha, NKG2D, NKG2ACE and other markers. The specimen sequenced was CD4+ T cells sorted from a lymph node. The receptors were gathered from a C3H/HeJ mouse with alopecia areata. For the strain, the MHC haplotype given is H2-k.

Comment on this clone: This may come from a read error, since a much larger clone is one base off. Gene and germline names: mouse. Sequencing ends 4 residues short of the CDR3 end; the germline J gene provides the rest. The J gene is TRBJ2-3, the V gene TRBV5; the D call may be TRBD1 or TRBD2 (5 bases each). V lost 0 bases and J 2 bases, leaving 6 bases between the germline ends. The CDR3 spans 14 residues. CDR1 is LGHNA and CDR2 is YNLKQL in the germline V gene (reference sequence). The covered CDR3 bases are TGTGCCAGCAGCCAAGAGGGGGATGCAGAA. Its protein product is CASSQEGDAE. From start to end, the CDR3 is CASSQEGDAETLYF.

This clone occurred a few times. Each gene name is a mouse one. The CDR3 end falls 4 residues outside the read, so it is completed with the germline J gene. V and J are TRBV13-2 and TRBJ2-7, with TRBD1 identical over 10 bases. The germline gives CDR1 NNHNN, CDR2 SYGAGS (reference sequence). This CDR3 has 13 amino acids. CDR3 sequence reads: CASGGDRGDEQYF. CDR3 DNA (partial): TGTGCCAGCGGTGGGGACAGGGGAGAT.

In the case of this clone: Any gene name here is a mouse gene name. The observed sequence ends 4 residues before the CDR3 terminus, with the missing tail filled in from the germline J gene. This chain connects TRBV5 to TRBJ2-2; perhaps TRBD1 as D (5 bases). The CDR3 sequence is 16 residues long. Germline CDR1 LGHNA, CDR2 YNLKQL (reference sequence). V shed 0 bases and J shed 1 base, with 9 bases lying between them. This chain's CDR3 is CASSQETRGNTGQLYF. Incomplete CDR3 DNA: TGTGCCAGCAGCCAAGAGACGAGGGGAAACACCGGG.

This clone has a handful of counts. Gene names are mouse gene names. The read stops 4 residues short of the end of the CDR3; the missing end is completed from the germline J gene. The same CDR3 is also encoded by other DNA sequences in this sample. V gene TRBV31 combines with J gene TRBJ2-5, with a possible D match to TRBD1 (6 bases). CDR1 and CDR2 from the germline V gene are GKSSPN and SITVG. The CDR3 runs to 13 residues. The CDR3 DNA, read in part, is TGTGCCTGGAGTCTCCAGGGGCGCGAC. Its translation is CAWSLQGRD. The whole CDR3 protein is CAWSLQGRDTQYF.

This clone was seen a handful of times. Gene names and germline match the mouse. The read comes to an end 4 residues before the CDR3 does, leaving the germline J gene to fill in the end. The V call is TRBV13-2, the J call TRBJ2-3; perhaps TRBD1 as D (6 bases). The V end was cut by 0 bases, the J end by 0 bases, with 11 bases between. Looked up from germline, CDR1 is NNHNN and CDR2 is SYGAGS (reference sequence). The length of the CDR3 is 16 residues. CDR3 amino acids: CASGDASGQSAETLYF. The sequenced CDR3 bases are TGTGCCAGCGGTGATGCTTCCGGACAGAGTGCAGAA.

Points on this clone: Gene names are mouse gene names. With the read ending 4 residues before the CDR3 end, the germline J gene is used to fill in that end. The chain employs TRBV13-1 and TRBJ2-7, with D hard to call. This CDR3 comprises 12 residues. Germline lookup yields CDR1 NSHNY and CDR2 SYGAGN. CDR3 protein: CASSERVYEQYF. The CDR3 bases that were read are TGTGCCAGCAGTGAAAGGGTTTAT.

This clone was observed a handful of times. All gene names here are mouse names. The sequence runs out 4 residues before the end of the CDR3; the remainder is reconstructed from the germline J gene. The chain is built from TRBV17 and TRBJ2-1, with D perhaps being TRBD1 or TRBD2 (10 bases each). The CDR3 has 18 amino acids. Germline V gene data show CDR1 as MNHDT and CDR2 as YYDKIL. V lost 7 bases to trimming and J lost 6 bases, with 28 bases between them. The CDR3 sequence: CASTPGQGPGGAPAEQFF. The covered CDR3 bases are TGTGCTAGCACTCCGGGACAGGGGCCTGGGGGGGCGCCTGCT.

About this clone itself: These gene names are mouse names. The read terminates 4 residues ahead of where the CDR3 ends, so the germline J gene completes it. Other DNA sequences in the sample encode the same CDR3. The V gene is TRBV19, the J gene TRBJ2-2; the D is unclear. The V end lost 2 bases, the J end lost 2 bases, and 4 bases lay between the germline ends. This CDR3 contains 13 residues. The germline V gene encodes CDR1 FNHDT and CDR2 SITEND (reference sequence). CDR3 region: CASSILNTGQLYF. The CDR3 bases that were read are TGTGCCAGCAGTATTCTTAACACCGGG.

Points on this clone: The gene names given are mouse names. Read coverage stops 4 residues before the CDR3 terminus; the germline J gene supplies the remainder. The chain combines TRBV19 with TRBJ1-1, with a possible D match to TRBD1 (5 bases). The ends were cut back, 5 bases at V and 4 bases at J, with 6 bases in the middle. This CDR3 has 11 residues. Germline V CDR1 and CDR2: FNHDT, SITEND (reference sequence). The covered CDR3 bases are TGTGCCAGCAGGGGGGGCACA. This translates into CASRGGT. The full CDR3 protein reads CASRGGTEVFF.

This clone was detected a few times. Gene names and germline match the mouse. Sequencing ends 4 residues short of the CDR3 end; the germline J gene provides the rest. The rearrangement joins TRBV17 to TRBJ2-5; weak D call: TRBD2 (7 bases). Trimming took 0 bases from V and 1 from J, leaving 11 bases between them. From germline, CDR1 is MNHDT and CDR2 YYDKIL. There are 16 residues in the CDR3. The CDR3 region is CASSREVGGDQDTQYF. CDR3 DNA (partial): TGTGCTAGCAGTAGAGAGGTGGGGGGCGACCAAGAC.

A note on this clone: Each gene name is a mouse one. With the read ending 4 residues before the CDR3 end, the germline J gene is used to fill in that end. The chain links TRBV13-1 to TRBJ2-3, with D possibly matching TRBD1 (5 bases). V lost 5 bases, J lost 0 bases, and 13 bases lay in between. The CDR3 spans 15 residues. Germline V gives CDR1 NSHNY, CDR2 SYGAGN. The CDR3 sequence: CASSPDRTSAETLYF. The sequenced CDR3 bases are TGTGCCAGCAGCCCCGACAGAACTAGTGCAGAA.

Of note for this clone: Genes and germline are mouse. The read gets to within 4 residues of the CDR3 end, and the germline J gene fills in the rest. The rearrangement links TRBV13-3 to TRBJ1-1; 7 bases are a match to TRBD1. V shed 1 base and J 0 bases; nucleotides not matched to a gene: 3. The V gene's germline CDR1 is NNHDY and CDR2 SYVADS. This CDR3 comprises 15 residues. This chain's CDR3 is CASSDPGQTNTEVFF. The CDR3 bases that were read are TGTGCCAGCAGTGATCCGGGACAGACAAACACA.

In its sample, this clone was seen a few times. The gene names given are mouse names. The read halts 4 residues ahead of the CDR3 end, with the missing end drawn from the germline J gene. V gene TRBV29 combines with J gene TRBJ2-1; TRBD1 agrees at 7 bases. V lost 6 bases, J lost 4 bases, and 9 bases stayed unmatched. This CDR3 spans 15 amino acids. In germline, CDR1 is MSHET, CDR2 SYDVDS. The covered CDR3 bases are TGTGCTAGCAGCCGACAGGGAGGGTTTTATGCT. Its protein is CASSRQGGFYA. The CDR3 in its entirety is CASSRQGGFYAEQFF.

Remarks on this clone: Gene names refer to mouse genes. The read finishes 4 residues shy of the CDR3 end, and the germline J gene is used to complete it. This chain uses TRBV13-3 with TRBJ2-2; D possibly corresponds to TRBD1 (6 bases). The CDR3 spans 15 residues. In germline, CDR1 is NNHDY, CDR2 SYVADS. V shed 1 base and J shed 0 bases, with 7 bases lying between them. CDR3 protein: CASSDKGANTGQLYF. CDR3 bases read: TGTGCCAGCAGTGATAAGGGGGCAAACACCGGG.

Concerning this clone itself: Mouse germline and gene names are used. This sample also contains other DNA sequences that code for the same CDR3. CDR3 sequence: CASSQEGQANSDYTF. Incomplete CDR3 DNA: TGTGCCAGCAGCCAAGAGGGACAGGCAAACTCC. The V gene is TRBV5, the J gene TRBJ1-2; 8 bases match TRBD1. The read finishes 4 residues shy of the CDR3 end, and the germline J gene is used to complete it. This CDR3 region has 15 residues. Trimming took 0 bases from V and 0 from J; bases not matched to a gene: 0. Germline V CDR1 and CDR2: LGHNA, YNLKQL (reference sequence).

Remarks on this clone: Here the gene names and germline are mouse. From the germline J gene comes the end of the CDR3, since the read stops 4 residues before it. The V call is TRBV14, the J call TRBJ2-1, with D perhaps TRBD1 (6 bases). The CDR3 consists of 14 residues. V was trimmed by 5 bases and J by 5 bases, leaving 14 bases between them. Germline CDR1 SGHDT, CDR2 FRDEAV. Incomplete CDR3 DNA: TGTGCCAGCAGCCACCAGGGGAAGGATGCT. This sequence encodes CASSHQGKDA. The whole CDR3 protein is CASSHQGKDAEQFF.

Points on this clone: Gene names denote mouse genes. The sequenced fragment ends 4 residues before the CDR3 boundary, so the rest is inferred from the germline J gene. The chain recombines TRBV19 with TRBJ2-3; D gene ambiguous. Germline assignment: CDR1 FNHDT and CDR2 SITEND (reference sequence). Trimming took 4 bases from V and 0 from J, leaving 9 bases between them. The CDR3 sequence is 14 residues long. The CDR3 DNA, read in part, is TGTGCCAGCAGTCTGACAACTAGTGCAGAA. Protein sequence: CASSLTTSAE. The whole CDR3 sequence is CASSLTTSAETLYF.

This clone was counted only a few times. The genes and germline here are from mouse. The sequence runs out 4 residues before the end of the CDR3; the remainder is reconstructed from the germline J gene. At the DNA level, this CDR3 is encoded by other sequences in the same sample as well. The chain uses TRBV19 and TRBJ2-7; 10 positions match TRBD1. Per germline, CDR1 FNHDT and CDR2 SITEND (reference sequence). The CDR3 loop spans 13 amino acids. The covered CDR3 bases are TGTGCCAGCAGTAGGGACAGGGGTTAT. As protein: CASSRDRGY. The entire CDR3 protein reads CASSRDRGYEQYF. The full variable domain, its missing parts supplied by reference TRBV19 and TRBJ2-7, is GGIITQTPKFLIGQEGQKLTLKCQQNFNHDTMYWYRQDSGKGLRLIYYSITENDLQKGDLSEGYDASREKKSSFSLTVTSAQKNEMAVFLCASSRDRGYEQYFGPGTRLTVL.

This clone was recorded a few times. Genes and germline come from the mouse. From the germline J gene comes the end of the CDR3, since the read stops 4 residues before it. The chain recombines TRBV13-3 with TRBJ2-3, with 12 bases fitting TRBD2. The junction had 8 bases not matched to a gene; V was cut back by 6 bases and J by 0 bases. Germline V gene lookup returns CDR1 NNHDY and CDR2 SYVADS. The CDR3 has 17 amino acids. The CDR3 here is CASMRRTGGDSAETLYF. CDR3 bases read: TGTGCCAGCATGAGAAGGACTGGGGGGGATAGTGCAGAA.

This clone occurred a few times. The genes are named according to mouse. The read ends 4 residues before the CDR3 terminus; that terminus is restored from the germline J gene. This chain joins TRBV5 and TRBJ1-1; tentatively, D is TRBD1 (5 bases). This CDR3 is built from 16 residues. Trimming removed 0 bases at V and 0 bases at J, with 11 bases between. The V gene's germline CDR1 is LGHNA and CDR2 YNLKQL (reference sequence). The part of the CDR3 DNA that was read is TGTGCCAGCAGCCAAGAACCCAGGGTTGCAAACACA. It translates to CASSQEPRVANT. The full CDR3 is CASSQEPRVANTEVFF.

Of note for this clone: Genes and germline are mouse. The sequence runs out 4 residues before the end of the CDR3; the remainder is reconstructed from the germline J gene. The chain joins TRBV13-2 to TRBJ2-3, with TRBD1 matching over 9 bases. The V and J ends lost 0 bases and 0 bases, in that order; junction bases with no gene match: 2. There are 16 residues in the CDR3. CDR1 is NNHNN, CDR2 SYGAGS, per germline (reference sequence). CDR3 DNA (partial): TGTGCCAGCGGTGATGAACAGGGGGCTAGTGCAGAA. Translation gives CASGDEQGASAE. The full-length CDR3 reads as CASGDEQGASAETLYF.

This clone was picked up a small number of times. Gene names follow the mouse nomenclature. The CDR3 end is not reached by the read, which stops 3 residues before it; the germline J gene fills it in. The genes are TRBV13-2 and TRBJ1-6, with a weak D call TRBD1 (5 bases). TRBJ1-6 is treated as an ORF (open reading frame) with a function not yet certain. V lost 0 bases and J 8 bases, leaving 12 bases between the germline ends. CDR1 NNHNN and CDR2 SYGAGS come from the germline V gene (reference sequence). The length of the CDR3 is 15 residues. CDR3 in amino acids: CASGDGGVRDSPLYF. CDR3 DNA, as far as it was read: TGTGCCAGCGGTGATGGGGGGGTCCGGGATTCGCCC.

The sample holds many counts of this clone. A much bigger clone sits one base away, suggesting this may be a read error. The gene names here belong to mouse. The DNA ends 4 residues before the CDR3 does, and the rest of the CDR3 is filled in from the germline J gene. This CDR3 is also generated by other DNA sequences in the sample. The chain joins TRBV13-1 to TRBJ1-1; 7 bases map to TRBD1. V was clipped by 3 bases and J by 1 base; unmatched bases: 0. CDR1 and CDR2 from the germline V gene are NSHNY and SYGAGN. The CDR3 has 13 amino acids. CDR3 protein: CASSGTGNTEVFF. Incomplete CDR3 DNA: TGTGCCAGCAGTGGGACAGGAAACACA.

This clone was counted only a few times. Mouse gene names and germline throughout. The read stops 4 residues short of the end of the CDR3; the missing end is completed from the germline J gene. The same CDR3 also results from other DNA sequences found in this sample. The chain recombines TRBV1 with TRBJ2-3; 7 nucleotides align to TRBD1. Unmatched junction bases numbered 2, after V lost 4 bases and J lost 1 base. The CDR3 length is 14 residues. Germline loops: CDR1 NSQYPW, CDR2 LRSPGD (reference sequence). Partial CDR3 DNA: TGCACCTGCAGTGACAGGGGAGGTGCAGAA. This gives the protein CTCSDRGGAE. The CDR3 in full is CTCSDRGGAETLYF.

Concerning this clone itself: These gene names are mouse names. The read stops 4 residues short of the end of the CDR3; the missing end is completed from the germline J gene. The V call is TRBV13-1, the J call TRBJ2-1; weak D call: TRBD1 (6 bases). CDR1 NSHNY and CDR2 SYGAGN come from the germline V gene. V was clipped by 0 bases and J by 4 bases, with 11 bases between them. This CDR3 contains 15 residues. Here the CDR3 reads CASSDVGTKYAEQFF. The covered CDR3 bases are TGTGCCAGCAGTGATGTTGGGACAAAATATGCT.